The 14 T cell receptor beta chains below all came from one sample that was sequenced in a study of blood T cell repertoires in COVID-19. Clones were sequenced by immunoSEQ multiplex PCR, and TCRdb holds only the in-frame ones, with some missing. This sample has about 210,000 clones, with about 90% found just once. Material for sequencing was peripheral blood. These receptors were collected from a man between 18 and 35 years old with active or convalescent COVID-19.

The chain links TRBV19 to TRBJ2-1, with TRBD2 matching 8 bases. Unmatched junction bases numbered 12, after V lost 6 bases and J lost 8 bases. The CDR3 is made up of 15 amino acids. The V gene's germline CDR1 is LNHDA and CDR2 SQIVND (reference sequence). DNA for the CDR3: TGTGCCAGTAGCCTGGGCGGGGGGCGGCGGGATGAGCAGTTCTTC. This encodes CASSLGGGRRDEQFF.

The rearrangement joins TRBV2 to TRBJ1-1; the D is unclear. Germline assignment: CDR1 SNHLY and CDR2 FYNNEI. CDR3 length: 13 amino acids. Trimming left V 11 bases short and J 0 bases short, with 13 bases between. CDR3 sequence: CAGIRSMNTEAFF. DNA for the CDR3: TGTGCCGGCATACGGTCCATGAACACTGAAGCTTTCTTT.

The chain uses TRBV6-6 and TRBJ1-1; TRBD1 is a possible D gene (6 bases). Germline V CDR1 and CDR2: MNHNY, SVGAGI (reference sequence). V was cut by 7 bases and J by 10 bases, with 22 bases left in between. This CDR3 is built from 14 residues. CDR3 sequence (DNA): TGTGCCAGCAACTTACTCGGCAGGGGCTTCGGAGCTTTCTTT. This encodes CASNLLGRGFGAFF.

The chain uses TRBV7-9 and TRBJ2-1; 8 bases agree with TRBD2. The length of the CDR3 is 13 residues. V lost 5 bases, J lost 10 bases, and 7 bases stayed unmatched. Germline-derived CDR1 and CDR2 are SEHNR and FQNEAQ (reference sequence). The CDR3, as DNA: TGTGCCAGCAGCCAGACTAGCGTGGGGGAGCAGTTCTTC. This encodes CASSQTSVGEQFF.

The gene calls are TRBV20-1 and TRBJ2-7, with D tentatively TRBD2 (5 bases). CDR3 length: 11 amino acids. Germline assignment: CDR1 DFQATT and CDR2 SNEGSKA (reference sequence). Trimming left V 7 bases short and J 3 bases short, with 10 bases between. This chain's CDR3 is CSVEGVYEQYF. DNA of the CDR3: TGCAGTGTAGAGGGAGTCTACGAGCAGTACTTC.

The table lists this clone with a count of one. This chain connects TRBV9 to TRBJ2-5; D possibly corresponds to TRBD1 (6 bases). Germline V gives CDR1 SGDLS, CDR2 YYNGEE. This CDR3 comprises 13 residues. The germline V and J ends were trimmed by 0 bases and 5 bases, with 8 bases remaining between them. The CDR3 spells CASSVGQGETQYF. CDR3 coding DNA: TGTGCCAGCAGCGTAGGGCAGGGGGAGACCCAGTACTTC.

The DNA of the CDR3 is TGTGCCAGCAGCTTAGAGGCGGGAGGCCCCTACGAGCAGTACTTC. It specifies CASSLEAGGPYEQYF. This chain connects TRBV7-2 to TRBJ2-7; 8 bases map to TRBD2. Germline trimming cut 1 base from V and 2 bases from J; bases unmatched to any gene: 4. There are 15 residues in the CDR3. Looked up from germline, CDR1 is SGHTA and CDR2 is FQGNSA.

This chain connects TRBV7-6 to TRBJ2-5; 7 nucleotides align to TRBD1. The CDR3 totals 16 residues. Trimming took 5 bases from V and 5 from J; bases not matched to a gene: 14. The germline gives CDR1 SGHVS, CDR2 FNYEAQ. The CDR3 reads CASSRSGETGKETQYF. The CDR3 nucleotides read TGTGCCAGCAGCCGCTCAGGGGAGACAGGGAAGGAGACCCAGTACTTC.

The chain joins TRBV7-2 to TRBJ2-1; 11 bases are a match to TRBD2. Trimming at V came to 1 base and at J to 3 bases, leaving 2 bases not matched to a gene. The CDR3 sequence is 16 residues long. Looked up from germline, CDR1 is SGHTA and CDR2 is FQGNSA. CDR3 DNA sequence: TGTGCCAGCAGCTTAGTAGCGGGAGGGTACTACAATGAGCAGTTCTTC. This sequence encodes CASSLVAGGYYNEQFF.

The rearrangement uses TRBV5-1 and TRBJ1-1; D may be TRBD1 (6 bases). V gave up 7 bases and J gave up 6 bases, with 22 bases separating them. CDR3 length: 15 amino acids. Germline-derived CDR1 and CDR2 are SGHRS and YFSETQ. For the CDR3, the DNA is TGCGCCAGCTCCCCAGAGTCGGGGACACTAGCTGAAGCTTTCTTT. It is translated as CASSPESGTLAEAFF.

The CDR3, as DNA: TGTGCCAGCAGCCTAGGACAGGGCTTCGCTGGAAACACCATATATTTT. Translating it yields CASSLGQGFAGNTIYF. This rearrangement joins TRBV11-2 to TRBJ1-3; 8 bases line up with TRBD1. The CDR3 length is 16 residues. Germline V CDR1 and CDR2: SGHAT, FQNNGV. Unmatched junction bases numbered 8, after V lost 5 bases and J lost 2 bases.

The V and J genes are TRBV2 and TRBJ2-3; maybe TRBD2 (6 bases). V was shortened by 8 bases and J by 0 bases, with 9 bases between the two germline ends. The CDR3 totals 13 residues. Germline lookup yields CDR1 SNHLY and CDR2 FYNNEI. The CDR3 DNA reads as TGTGCCAGCGGGGGACTTAGCACAGATACGCAGTATTTT. The encoded protein is CASGGLSTDTQYF.

This clone was detected once. The V gene is TRBV11-2, the J gene TRBJ1-5, with D maybe TRBD1 (6 bases). The CDR3 is made up of 15 amino acids. The V end was cut by 5 bases, the J end by 0 bases, with 11 bases between. Germline V gene lookup returns CDR1 SGHAT and CDR2 FQNNGV. The CDR3 coding sequence is TGTGCCAGCAGCCCAGGGGATTATAGCAATCAGCCCCAGCATTTT. It translates to CASSPGDYSNQPQHF.

The J gene is TRBJ1-2, the V gene TRBV25-1; 7 bases map to TRBD1. The CDR3 runs to 13 residues. The V segment lost 3 bases and the J segment 4 bases; nucleotides outside the gene matches: 2. Germline loops: CDR1 MGHDK, CDR2 SYGVNS. The CDR3 nucleotides are TGTGCCAGCAGTGAGACAGGGATCTATGGCTACACCTTC. It codes for CASSETGIYGYTF.